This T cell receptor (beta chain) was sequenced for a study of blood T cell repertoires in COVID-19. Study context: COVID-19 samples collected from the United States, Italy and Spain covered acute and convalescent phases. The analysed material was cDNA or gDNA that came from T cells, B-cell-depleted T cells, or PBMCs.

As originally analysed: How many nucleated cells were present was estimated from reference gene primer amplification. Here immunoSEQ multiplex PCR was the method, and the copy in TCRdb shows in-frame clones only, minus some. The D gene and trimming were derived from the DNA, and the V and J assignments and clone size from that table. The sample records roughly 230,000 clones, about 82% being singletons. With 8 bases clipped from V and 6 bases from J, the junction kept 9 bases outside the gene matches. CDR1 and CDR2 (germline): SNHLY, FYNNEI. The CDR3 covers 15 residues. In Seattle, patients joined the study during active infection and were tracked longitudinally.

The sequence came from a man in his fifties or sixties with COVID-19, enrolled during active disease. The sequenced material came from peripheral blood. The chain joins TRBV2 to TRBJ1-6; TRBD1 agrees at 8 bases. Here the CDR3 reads CASHLDRGINSPLHF. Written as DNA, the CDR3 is TGTGCCAGCCACTTAGACAGGGGCATTAATTCACCCCTCCACTTT.